Below, 28 T cell receptor beta chains from the same sample are listed, as sequenced in a study of cytomegalovirus exposure and HLA in healthy donors (dated by TCRdb to the late 2010s). The protocol used for the library was the immunoSEQ multiplex PCR assay. For the multiplex PCR, a mixture combining 60 forward primers for TCR Vbeta segments and 13 reverse primers for TCR Jbeta segments was used. This immuneACCESS table, as held by TCRdb, lists in-frame sequences with V and J called but not all clones. Of the missing ones, under half trace to an unresolved V gene in checked studies; the others have no known cause. The sample data list under 150,000 clones, and over 70% of these were observed just once. Of the sample, 1.8% falls within the top ten clones. The specimen sequenced was PBMCs. The receptors here all came from a woman in her forties in good health and CMV-seronegative.

The chain links TRBV6-5 to TRBJ2-5, with D maybe TRBD2 (5 bases). The J call may be in error: the DNA end matches TRBJ2-7 better. The germline gives CDR1 MNHEY, CDR2 SVGAGI. The CDR3 is 13 amino acids. This CDR3 reads CASSYGGVGEQYF. The CDR3 DNA reads as TGTGCCAGCAGTTATGGAGGAGTGGGCGAGCAGTACTTC.

This sequence joins TRBV18 and TRBJ2-2; D not certain. This CDR3 is 13 amino acids long. V was pared by 2 bases and J by 3 bases, with 4 bases between. Germline values: CDR1 KGHSH, CDR2 LQKENI. The CDR3, as DNA: TGTGCCAGCTCACCAGCGGACACCGGGGAGCTGTTTTTT. Protein product: CASSPADTGELFF.

The chain links TRBV30 to TRBJ2-7; possibly TRBD2 for D (6 bases). CDR1 and CDR2 from the germline V gene are GTSNPN and SVGIG (reference sequence). V was pared by 0 bases and J by 7 bases, with 16 bases between. This CDR3 is built from 14 residues. CDR3 residues: CAWSVMGGRAEQYF. As DNA, the CDR3 is TGTGCCTGGAGTGTAATGGGGGGTCGGGCTGAGCAGTACTTC.

The CDR3 sequence is CASSLSGSEVSPTEAFF. The DNA of the CDR3 is TGTGCCAGCAGTTTATCCGGCAGCGAAGTCTCCCCCACTGAAGCTTTCTTT. V usage is TRBV27 and J usage is TRBJ1-1; D gene unclear. Germline V CDR1 and CDR2: MNHEY, SMNVEV (reference sequence). V was trimmed by 0 bases and J by 4 bases, leaving 18 bases between them. The CDR3 runs to 17 residues.

The V gene is TRBV5-1, the J gene TRBJ2-1; D is undetermined. The CDR3 has 15 amino acids. The germline V gene encodes CDR1 SGHRS and CDR2 YFSETQ. With 6 bases removed from V and 0 bases from J, the gap between germline ends came to 13 bases. CDR3 nucleotide sequence: TGCGCCAGCACACAAGGCGGCTTCTCCTACAATGAGCAGTTCTTC. This sequence encodes CASTQGGFSYNEQFF.

The rearrangement links TRBV30 to TRBJ1-2; the D is unclear. The germline CDR1 and CDR2 sequences are GTSNPN and SVGIG (reference sequence). The length of the CDR3 is 15 residues. Deletions cut 7 bases from V and 3 bases from J, with 21 bases between. The CDR3 coding sequence is TGTGCCTCCCGCGGCGGGGTTGATAAGTACTATGGCTACACCTTC. Encoded protein: CASRGGVDKYYGYTF. Using reference TRBV30 and TRBJ1-2 for the parts outside the CDR3, the full variable domain is SQTIHQWPATLVQPVGSPLSLECTVEGTSNPNLYWYRQAAGRGLQLLFYSVGIGQISSEVPQNLSASRPQDRQFILSSKKLLLSDSGFYLCASRGGVDKYYGYTFGSGTRLTVV.

This chain links TRBV5-8 with TRBJ2-7; D is undetermined. The V end lost 2 bases, the J end lost 4 bases, and 4 bases lay between the germline ends. The CDR3 has 11 residues. Germline CDR1 and CDR2: SGHTS and YDEGEE. As DNA, the CDR3 is TGTGCCAGCAGCTTTATTTACGAGCAGTACTTC. Translated: CASSFIYEQYF.

The rearrangement uses TRBV9 and TRBJ2-2, with 7 nucleotides matching TRBD2. The ends lost 3 bases at V and 5 bases at J; junction bases unmatched: 1. Germline lookup yields CDR1 SGDLS and CDR2 YYNGEE. This CDR3 contains 13 residues. In DNA form, the CDR3 reads TGTGCCAGCAGCGCGGGACTAACCGGGGAGCTGTTTTTT. Encoded protein: CASSAGLTGELFF.

The genes are TRBV5-1 and TRBJ2-3; TRBD2 is a possible D gene (5 bases). The V and J ends lost 2 bases and 1 base respectively, with 5 bases between them. The CDR3 consists of 13 residues. Germline CDR1 reads SGHRS; CDR2 reads YFSETQ. CDR3 amino acids: CASSFGGTDTQYF. The CDR3 DNA reads TGCGCCAGCAGCTTCGGGGGCACAGATACGCAGTATTTT.

This clone was seen only once. The chain employs TRBV10-3 and TRBJ1-1, with 7 bases matching TRBD1. Per germline, CDR1 ENHRY and CDR2 SYGVKD. Trimming removed 8 bases from V and 1 base from J; junction bases left unmatched: 7. The CDR3 extends over 14 amino acids. CDR3 sequence reads: CAIGGQTPNTEAFF. The CDR3 nucleotides read TGTGCCATCGGGGGACAGACGCCGAACACTGAAGCTTTCTTT.

CDR3 amino acids: CASSLVRSGNTIYF. CDR3 coding DNA: TGTGCCAGCAGCTTAGTCAGGTCAGGAAACACCATATATTTT. V usage is TRBV11-2 and J usage is TRBJ1-3; D gene uncertain. The V and J ends lost 1 base and 4 bases respectively, with 8 bases between them. CDR1 and CDR2 (germline): SGHAT, FQNNGV. The CDR3 consists of 14 residues.

The chain links TRBV9 to TRBJ2-2, with D tentatively TRBD2 (6 bases). The CDR3 is 15 residues long. V lost 4 bases and J 2 bases, leaving 12 bases between the germline ends. The germline gives CDR1 SGDLS, CDR2 YYNGEE. Here the CDR3 reads CASSLGTLNTGELFF. The CDR3 nucleotides are TGTGCCAGCAGCCTGGGGACTCTTAACACCGGGGAGCTGTTTTTT.

The chain uses TRBV19 and TRBJ2-3, with a possible D match to TRBD1 (7 bases). Germline loops: CDR1 LNHDA, CDR2 SQIVND (reference sequence). V dropped 6 bases and J dropped 3 bases, with 19 bases sitting between them. CDR3 length equals 16 residues. The DNA of the CDR3 is TGTGCCAGTAGCCCTCATGGGCCAGGGGGGACAGATACGCAGTATTTT. Its translation is CASSPHGPGGTDTQYF.

This chain links TRBV28 with TRBJ2-5; 10 positions match TRBD1. Germline V CDR1 and CDR2: MDHEN, SYDVKM. The CDR3 covers 18 residues. The V and J ends lost 6 bases and 0 bases, in that order; junction bases with no gene match: 13. The CDR3 nucleotides read TGTGCCAGCAGCTCGGGACAGGGGAGTCTAGCGGACCAAGAGACCCAGTACTTC. Protein sequence: CASSSGQGSLADQETQYF.

This chain links TRBV28 with TRBJ2-3; D remains unclear. This CDR3 spans 16 amino acids. Germline V gene data show CDR1 as MDHEN and CDR2 as SYDVKM. Trimming removed 4 bases at V and 6 bases at J, with 20 bases between. The DNA for the CDR3 is TGTGCCAGCAGTTCCCCTTCACAAAACCTGGGCGATACGCAGTATTTT. This codes for CASSSPSQNLGDTQYF. The full variable domain, in which reference TRBV28 and TRBJ2-3 provide the parts outside the CDR3, is DVKVTQSSRYLVKRTGEKVFLECVQDMDHENMFWYRQDPGLGLRLIYFSYDVKMKEKGDIPEGYSVSREKKERFSLILESASTNQTSMYLCASSSPSQNLGDTQYFGPGTRLTVL.

This clone was observed a few times. V gene TRBV19 combines with J gene TRBJ2-2, with D unresolved. The CDR3 length is 13 residues. Trimming shortened V by 5 bases and J by 13 bases, and 17 bases separated the two germline ends. CDR1 is LNHDA, CDR2 SQIVND, per germline (reference sequence). CDR3 sequence (DNA): TGTGCCAGTAGTGCCCGGCGAGTCGGCGGGCTGTTTTTT. Its protein is CASSARRVGGLFF.

The chain combines TRBV19 with TRBJ1-4, with 7 bases matching TRBD1. V was pared by 5 bases and J by 0 bases, with 6 bases of the junction left unmatched. The CDR3 totals 16 residues. CDR1 and CDR2 from the germline V gene are LNHDA and SQIVND (reference sequence). This chain's CDR3 is CASSRQGVSTNEKLFF. The CDR3, as DNA: TGTGCCAGTAGTCGTCAGGGGGTGTCAACTAATGAAAAACTGTTTTTT.

The CDR3 coding sequence is TGTGCCAGTACCCGCGCGGCCCTAGGGGGGGGAAACTATGGCTACACCTTC. It codes for CASTRAALGGGNYGYTF. The chain carries TRBV19 and TRBJ1-2; perhaps TRBD1 as D (6 bases). This CDR3 is built from 17 residues. V gave up 7 bases and J gave up 2 bases, with 23 bases separating them. CDR1 and CDR2 from the germline V gene are LNHDA and SQIVND (reference sequence).

This chain links TRBV7-2 with TRBJ2-7; 9 bases fit TRBD2. The CDR3 runs to 15 residues. Germline CDR1 SGHTA, CDR2 FQGNSA. Germline trimming cut 4 bases from V and 3 bases from J; bases unmatched to any gene: 7. The DNA for the CDR3 is TGTGCCAGCAGCTCTGGGGGAGCGGGGGGCTACGAGCAGTACTTC. As protein: CASSSGGAGGYEQYF.

The V call is TRBV19, the J call TRBJ1-1; D is perhaps TRBD1 (5 bases). CDR1 and CDR2 (germline): LNHDA, SQIVND (reference sequence). Trimming took off 6 bases at V and 3 bases at J, with 11 bases between the two ends. The length of the CDR3 is 13 residues. For the CDR3, the DNA is TGTGCCAGTAGGGGGCACCTGGACACTGAAGCTTTCTTT. This translates into CASRGHLDTEAFF.

The J gene is TRBJ1-6, the V gene TRBV12-5; 12 nucleotides align to TRBD1. The CDR3 loop spans 16 amino acids. The junction had 3 bases not matched to a gene; V was cut back by 2 bases and J by 7 bases. The germline V gene has CDR1 LGHNT and CDR2 FRNRAP. The CDR3 loop reads CASGLRDRGRNSPLHF. The CDR3 DNA sequence: TGTGCTAGTGGTTTGAGGGACAGGGGGCGGAATTCACCCCTCCACTTT.

V usage is TRBV29-1 and J usage is TRBJ1-1; D not resolved. Germline V CDR1 and CDR2: SQVTM, ANQGSEA. There are 13 residues in the CDR3. V was trimmed by 7 bases and J by 4 bases, leaving 16 bases between them. Written as DNA, the CDR3 is TGCAGCGCTGAGGGCATCATCGGCACTGAAGCTTTCTTT. Translating it yields CSAEGIIGTEAFF.

The V gene is TRBV6-6, the J gene TRBJ2-5; TRBD2 matches 10 bases. The CDR3 covers 15 residues. Germline lookup yields CDR1 MNHNY and CDR2 SVGAGI (reference sequence). V dropped 4 bases and J dropped 2; count of bases not matched to a gene: 4. The CDR3 loop reads CASSSSGGGQETQYF. Written as DNA, the CDR3 is TGTGCCAGCAGTTCCAGCGGGGGGGGGCAAGAGACCCAGTACTTC.

V gene TRBV28 combines with J gene TRBJ2-3; TRBD2 matches 9 bases. V lost 5 bases, J lost 0 bases, and 6 bases stayed unmatched. The germline V gene encodes CDR1 MDHEN and CDR2 SYDVKM. The CDR3 sequence is 16 residues long. The CDR3: CASSAPTSGSTDTQYF. The DNA of the CDR3 is TGTGCCAGCAGTGCCCCGACTAGCGGTAGCACAGATACGCAGTATTTT.

V usage is TRBV29-1 and J usage is TRBJ2-1, with 9 bases fitting TRBD2. With 2 bases clipped from V and 4 bases from J, the junction kept 9 bases outside the gene matches. CDR1 SQVTM and CDR2 ANQGSEA come from the germline V gene. The CDR3 extends over 16 amino acids. CDR3 bases: TGCAGCGTTGAACTCAATAGCGGGGGAGTATACAATGAGCAGTTCTTC. It specifies CSVELNSGGVYNEQFF.

This rearrangement joins TRBV18 to TRBJ2-1; D is unclear. The ends were cut back, 3 bases at V and 7 bases at J, with 13 bases in the middle. CDR1 is KGHSH and CDR2 is LQKENI in the germline V gene. This CDR3 contains 14 residues. Written as DNA, the CDR3 is TGTGCCAGCTCACCTCCTGGGCCTGGGAATGAGCAGTTCTTC. Its translation: CASSPPGPGNEQFF.

The V call is TRBV2, the J call TRBJ2-2; 7 nucleotides agree with TRBD2. V shed 9 bases and J 2 bases; nucleotides not matched to a gene: 6. Germline V lookup: CDR1 SNHLY, CDR2 FYNNEI. CDR3 length: 14 amino acids. CDR3 DNA: TGTGCCAGTGCTAGCGGCCTAAACACCGGGGAGCTGTTTTTT. Translated: CASASGLNTGELFF. Filled out from reference TRBV2 and TRBJ2-2, the complete variable domain reads EPEVTQTPSHQVTQMGQEVILRCVPISNHLYFYWYRQILGQKVEFLVSFYNNEISEKSEIFDDQFSVERPDGSNFTLKIRSTKLEDSAMYFCASASGLNTGELFFGEGSRLTVL.

The chain employs TRBV7-2 and TRBJ1-5, with 10 bases that match TRBD1. Germline assignment: CDR1 SGHTA and CDR2 FQGNSA. The CDR3 extends over 18 amino acids. V gave up 1 base and J gave up 2 bases; unmatched junction bases: 8. CDR3 bases: TGTGCCAGCAGCTTAGGGACAGGGGGAAGTTCGGGCAATCAGCCCCAGCATTTT. This sequence encodes CASSLGTGGSSGNQPQHF.